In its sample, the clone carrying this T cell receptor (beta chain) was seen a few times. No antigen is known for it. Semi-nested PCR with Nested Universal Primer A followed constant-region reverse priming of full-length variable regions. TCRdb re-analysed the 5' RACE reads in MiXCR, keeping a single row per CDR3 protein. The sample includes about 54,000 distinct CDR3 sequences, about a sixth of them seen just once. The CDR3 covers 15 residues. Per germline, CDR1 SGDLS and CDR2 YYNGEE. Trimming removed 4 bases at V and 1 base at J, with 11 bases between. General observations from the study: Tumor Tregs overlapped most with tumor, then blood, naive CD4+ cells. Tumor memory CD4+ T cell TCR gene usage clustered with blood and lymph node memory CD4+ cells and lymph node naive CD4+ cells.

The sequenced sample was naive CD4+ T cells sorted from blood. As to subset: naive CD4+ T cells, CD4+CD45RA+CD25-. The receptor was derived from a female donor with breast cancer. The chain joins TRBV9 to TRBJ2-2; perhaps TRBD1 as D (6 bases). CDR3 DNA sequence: TGTGCCAGCAGCCCGACCAGGGGGAACACCGGGGAGCTGTTTTTT. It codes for CASSPTRGNTGELFF.